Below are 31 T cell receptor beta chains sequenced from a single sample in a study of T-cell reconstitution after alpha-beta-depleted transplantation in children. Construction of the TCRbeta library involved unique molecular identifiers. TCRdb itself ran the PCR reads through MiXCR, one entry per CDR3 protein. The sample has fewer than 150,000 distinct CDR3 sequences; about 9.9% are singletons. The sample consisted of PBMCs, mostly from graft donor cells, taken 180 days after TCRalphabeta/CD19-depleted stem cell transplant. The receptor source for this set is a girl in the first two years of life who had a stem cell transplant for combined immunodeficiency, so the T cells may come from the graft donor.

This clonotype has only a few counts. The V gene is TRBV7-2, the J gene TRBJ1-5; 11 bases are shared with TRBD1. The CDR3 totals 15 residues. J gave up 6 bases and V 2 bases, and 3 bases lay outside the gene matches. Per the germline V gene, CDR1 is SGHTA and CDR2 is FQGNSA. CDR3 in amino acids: CASSLFGTGGQPQHF. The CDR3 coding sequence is TGTGCCAGCAGCTTATTTGGGACAGGGGGTCAGCCCCAGCATTTT.

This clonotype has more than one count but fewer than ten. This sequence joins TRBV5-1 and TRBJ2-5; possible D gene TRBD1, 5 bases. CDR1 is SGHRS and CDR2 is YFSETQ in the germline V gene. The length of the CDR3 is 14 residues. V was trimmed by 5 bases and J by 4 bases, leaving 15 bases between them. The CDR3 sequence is CASRSRAGPETQYF. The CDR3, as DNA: TGCGCCAGCAGGTCTCGGGCAGGGCCAGAGACCCAGTACTTC.

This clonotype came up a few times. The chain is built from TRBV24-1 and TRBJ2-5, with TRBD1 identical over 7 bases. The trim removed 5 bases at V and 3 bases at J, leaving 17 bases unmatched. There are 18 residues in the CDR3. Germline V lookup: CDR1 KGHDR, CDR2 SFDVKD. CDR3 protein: CATSGVPDLGQVKETQYF. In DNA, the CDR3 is TGTGCCACCAGTGGAGTACCCGACCTCGGACAGGTCAAAGAGACCCAGTACTTC.

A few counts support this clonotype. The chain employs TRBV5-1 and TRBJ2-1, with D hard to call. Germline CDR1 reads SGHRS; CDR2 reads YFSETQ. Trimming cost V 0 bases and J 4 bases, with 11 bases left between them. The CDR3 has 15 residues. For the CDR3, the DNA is TGCGCCAGCAGCTTGGAATTAGTTTCTTACAATGAGCAGTTCTTC. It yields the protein CASSLELVSYNEQFF.

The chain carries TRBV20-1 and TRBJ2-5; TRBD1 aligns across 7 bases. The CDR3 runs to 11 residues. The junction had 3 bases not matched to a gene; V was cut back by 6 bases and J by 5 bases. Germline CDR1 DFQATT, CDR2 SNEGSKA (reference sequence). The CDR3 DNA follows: TGCAGTGCCTTACAGGGGGAGACCCAGTACTTC. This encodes CSALQGETQYF.

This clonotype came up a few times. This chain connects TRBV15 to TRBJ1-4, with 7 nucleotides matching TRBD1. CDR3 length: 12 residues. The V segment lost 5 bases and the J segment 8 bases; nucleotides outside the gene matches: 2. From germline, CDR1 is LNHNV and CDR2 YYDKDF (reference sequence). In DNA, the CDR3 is TGTGCCACCAGCCGCAGGGGGGAAAAACTGTTTTTT. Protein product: CATSRRGEKLFF.

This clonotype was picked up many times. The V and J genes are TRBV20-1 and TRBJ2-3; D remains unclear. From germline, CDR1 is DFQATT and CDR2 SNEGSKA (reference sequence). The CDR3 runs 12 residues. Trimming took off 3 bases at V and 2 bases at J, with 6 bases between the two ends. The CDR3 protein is CSASGNTDTQYF. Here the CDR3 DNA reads TGCAGTGCTAGCGGTAACACAGATACGCAGTATTTT.

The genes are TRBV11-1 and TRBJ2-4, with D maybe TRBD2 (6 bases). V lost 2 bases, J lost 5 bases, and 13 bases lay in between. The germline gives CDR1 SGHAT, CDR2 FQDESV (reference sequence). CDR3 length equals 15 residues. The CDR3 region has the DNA TGTGCCAGCAGCTTAAGTGGCAGGGAGGAAAACATTCAGTACTTC. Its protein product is CASSLSGREENIQYF.

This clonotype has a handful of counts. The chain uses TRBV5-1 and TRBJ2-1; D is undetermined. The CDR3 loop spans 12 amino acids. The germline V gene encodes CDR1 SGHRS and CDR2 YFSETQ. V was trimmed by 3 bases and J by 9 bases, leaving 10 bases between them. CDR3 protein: CASSWVPSEQFF. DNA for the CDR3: TGCGCCAGCAGCTGGGTTCCCAGTGAGCAGTTCTTC. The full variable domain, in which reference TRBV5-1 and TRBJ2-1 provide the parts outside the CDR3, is KAGVTQTPRYLIKTRGQQVTLSCSPISGHRSVSWYQQTPGQGLQFLFEYFSETQRNKGNFPGRFSGRQFSNSRSEMNVSTLELGDSALYLCASSWVPSEQFFGPGTRLTVL.

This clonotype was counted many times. CDR3 nucleotide sequence: TGTGCCAGCAGCTTGGAGGGATCAGATACGCAGTATTTT. It codes for CASSLEGSDTQYF. The gene calls are TRBV5-5 and TRBJ2-3; D remains ambiguous. The CDR3 has 13 residues. The ends were cut back, 0 bases at V and 4 bases at J, with 6 bases in the middle. CDR1 is SGHKS, CDR2 YYEKEE, per germline (reference sequence).

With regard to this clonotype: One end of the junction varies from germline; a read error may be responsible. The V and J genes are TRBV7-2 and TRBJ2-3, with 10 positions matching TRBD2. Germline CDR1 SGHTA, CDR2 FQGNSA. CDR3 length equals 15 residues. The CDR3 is CASSRWTSGTYTQYF. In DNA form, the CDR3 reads TGTGCCAGCAGCCGCTGGACTAGCGGCACATATACGCAGTATTTT.

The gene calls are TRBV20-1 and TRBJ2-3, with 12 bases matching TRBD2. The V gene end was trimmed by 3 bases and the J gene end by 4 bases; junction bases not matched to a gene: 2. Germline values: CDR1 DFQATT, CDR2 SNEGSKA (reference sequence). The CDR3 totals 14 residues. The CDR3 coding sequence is TGCAGTGCTAGGGGACTAGCGGGCCCAGATACGCAGTATTTT. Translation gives CSARGLAGPDTQYF.

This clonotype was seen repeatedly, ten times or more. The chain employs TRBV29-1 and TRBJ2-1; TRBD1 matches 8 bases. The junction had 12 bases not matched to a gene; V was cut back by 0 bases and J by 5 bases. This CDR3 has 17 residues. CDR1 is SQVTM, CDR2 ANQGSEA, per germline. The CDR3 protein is CSVEDGLRQGLDNEQFF. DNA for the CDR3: TGCAGCGTTGAAGACGGCCTGCGACAGGGGCTCGACAATGAGCAGTTCTTC.

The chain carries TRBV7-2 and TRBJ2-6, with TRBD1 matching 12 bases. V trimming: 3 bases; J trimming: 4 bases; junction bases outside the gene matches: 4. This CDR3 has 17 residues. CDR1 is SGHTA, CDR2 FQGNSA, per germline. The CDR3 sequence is CASSFAGQGAGANVLTF. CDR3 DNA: TGTGCCAGCAGCTTCGCGGGACAGGGGGCCGGGGCCAACGTCCTGACTTTC.

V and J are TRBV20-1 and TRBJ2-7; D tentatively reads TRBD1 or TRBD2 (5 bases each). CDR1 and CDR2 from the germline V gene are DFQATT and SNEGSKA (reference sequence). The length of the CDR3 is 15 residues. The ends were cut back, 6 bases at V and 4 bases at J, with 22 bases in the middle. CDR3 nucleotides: TGCAGTGCCACCCTACCGGGACGGTTAAATTACGAGCAGTACTTC. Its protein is CSATLPGRLNYEQYF.

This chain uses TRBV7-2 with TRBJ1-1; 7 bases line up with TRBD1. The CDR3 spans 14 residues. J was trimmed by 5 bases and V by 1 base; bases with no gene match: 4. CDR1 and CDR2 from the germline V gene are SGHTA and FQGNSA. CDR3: CASSLVGQATEAFF. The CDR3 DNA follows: TGTGCCAGCAGCTTAGTAGGACAGGCGACTGAAGCTTTCTTT. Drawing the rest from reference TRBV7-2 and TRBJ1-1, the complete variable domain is GAGVSQSPSNKVTEKGKDVELRCDPISGHTALYWYRQSLGQGLEFLIYFQGNSAPDKSGLPSDRFSAERTGGSVSTLTIQRTQQEDSAVYLCASSLVGQATEAFFGQGTRLTVV.

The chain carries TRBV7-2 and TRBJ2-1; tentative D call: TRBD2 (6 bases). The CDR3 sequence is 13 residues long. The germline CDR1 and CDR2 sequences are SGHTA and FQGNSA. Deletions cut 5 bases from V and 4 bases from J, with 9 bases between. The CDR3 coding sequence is TGTGCCAGCAGCCCGACTAGTTACAATGAGCAGTTCTTC. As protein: CASSPTSYNEQFF.

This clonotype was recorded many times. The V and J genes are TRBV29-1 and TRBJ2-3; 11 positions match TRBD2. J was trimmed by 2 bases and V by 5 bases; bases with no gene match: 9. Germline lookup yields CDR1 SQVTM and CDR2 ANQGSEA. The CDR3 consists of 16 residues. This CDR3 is CSVWSSGRYPTDTQYF. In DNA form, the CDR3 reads TGCAGCGTTTGGTCTAGCGGGAGGTATCCCACAGATACGCAGTATTTT.

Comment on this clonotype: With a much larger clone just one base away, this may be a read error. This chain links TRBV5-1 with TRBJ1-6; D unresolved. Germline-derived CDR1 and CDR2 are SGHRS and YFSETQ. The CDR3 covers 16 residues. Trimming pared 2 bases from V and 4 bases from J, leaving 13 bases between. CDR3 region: CASSFGDSTYNSPLHF. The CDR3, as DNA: TGCGCCAGCAGCTTTGGAGATTCGACTTATAATTCACCCCTCCACTTT.

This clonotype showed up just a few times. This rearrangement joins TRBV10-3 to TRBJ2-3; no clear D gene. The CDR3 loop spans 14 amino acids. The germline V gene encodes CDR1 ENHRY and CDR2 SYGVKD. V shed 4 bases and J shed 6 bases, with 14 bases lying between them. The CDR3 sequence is CAISGLGSPDTQYF. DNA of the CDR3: TGTGCCATCAGTGGGCTGGGAAGCCCGGATACGCAGTATTTT.

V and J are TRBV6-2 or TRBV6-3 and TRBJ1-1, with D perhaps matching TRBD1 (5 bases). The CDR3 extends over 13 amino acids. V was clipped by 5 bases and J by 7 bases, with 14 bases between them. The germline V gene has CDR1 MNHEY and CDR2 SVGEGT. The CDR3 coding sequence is TGTGCCAGCAGTGCTACCAGGGTTGGTGAAGCTTTCTTT. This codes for CASSATRVGEAFF.

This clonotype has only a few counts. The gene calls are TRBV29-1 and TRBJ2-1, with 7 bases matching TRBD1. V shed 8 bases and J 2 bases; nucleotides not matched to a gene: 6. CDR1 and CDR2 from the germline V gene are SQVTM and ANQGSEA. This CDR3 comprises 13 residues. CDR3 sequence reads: CSSRQGAYNEQFF. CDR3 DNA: TGCAGCTCTAGACAGGGTGCCTACAATGAGCAGTTCTTC.

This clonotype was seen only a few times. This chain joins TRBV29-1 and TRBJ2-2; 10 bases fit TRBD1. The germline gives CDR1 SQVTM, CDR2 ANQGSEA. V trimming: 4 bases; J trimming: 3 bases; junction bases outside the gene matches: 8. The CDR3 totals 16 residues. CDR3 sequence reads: CSVARSGTGDTGELFF. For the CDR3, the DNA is TGCAGCGTTGCCCGATCCGGGACAGGGGACACCGGGGAGCTGTTTTTT.

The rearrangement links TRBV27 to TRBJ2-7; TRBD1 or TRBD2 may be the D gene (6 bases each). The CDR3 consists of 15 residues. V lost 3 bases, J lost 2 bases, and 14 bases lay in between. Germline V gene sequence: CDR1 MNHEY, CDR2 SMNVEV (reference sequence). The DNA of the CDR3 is TGTGCCAGCAGTTTCCCCCTCGGGGGCCCCTACGAGCAGTACTTC. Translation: CASSFPLGGPYEQYF.

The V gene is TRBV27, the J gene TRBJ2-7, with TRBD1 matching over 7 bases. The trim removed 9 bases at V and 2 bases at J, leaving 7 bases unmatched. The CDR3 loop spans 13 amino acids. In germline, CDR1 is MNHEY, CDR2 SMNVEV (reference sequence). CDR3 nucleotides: TGTGCCAGTTTCGGACAGGATACCTACGAGCAGTACTTC. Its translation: CASFGQDTYEQYF.

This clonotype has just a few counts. In nucleotides, the CDR3 is TGTGCCAGCAGTTTAAGGCCCAATCAGCCCCAGCATTTT. It is translated as CASSLRPNQPQHF. The gene calls are TRBV12-3 or TRBV12-4 and TRBJ1-5; D gene unclear. CDR3 length equals 13 residues. Trimming removed 2 bases at V and 3 bases at J, with 5 bases between.

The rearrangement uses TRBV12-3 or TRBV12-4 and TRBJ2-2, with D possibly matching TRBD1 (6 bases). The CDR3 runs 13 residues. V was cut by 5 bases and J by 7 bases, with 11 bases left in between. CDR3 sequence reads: CASSATGNGELFF. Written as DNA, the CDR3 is TGTGCCAGCAGTGCTACAGGGAACGGGGAGCTGTTTTTT.

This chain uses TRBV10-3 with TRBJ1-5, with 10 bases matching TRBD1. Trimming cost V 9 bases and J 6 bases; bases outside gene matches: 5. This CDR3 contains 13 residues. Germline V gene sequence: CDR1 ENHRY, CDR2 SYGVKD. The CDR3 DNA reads TGTGCCATTGCCGGGACAGGGGTTCAGCCCCAGCATTTT. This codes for CAIAGTGVQPQHF.

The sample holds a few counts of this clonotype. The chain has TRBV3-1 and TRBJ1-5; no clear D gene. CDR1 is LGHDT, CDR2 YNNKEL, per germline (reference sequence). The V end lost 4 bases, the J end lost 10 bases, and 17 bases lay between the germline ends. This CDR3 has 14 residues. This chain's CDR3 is CASSPRPGDGPQHF. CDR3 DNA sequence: TGTGCCAGCAGCCCTCGGCCGGGTGACGGCCCCCAGCATTTT.

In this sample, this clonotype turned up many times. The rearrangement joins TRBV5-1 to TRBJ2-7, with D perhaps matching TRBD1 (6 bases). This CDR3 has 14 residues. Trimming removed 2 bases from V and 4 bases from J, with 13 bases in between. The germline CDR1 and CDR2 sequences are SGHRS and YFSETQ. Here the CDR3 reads CASSLNRAGYEQYF. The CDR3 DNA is TGCGCCAGCAGCTTAAACAGGGCGGGTTACGAGCAGTACTTC.

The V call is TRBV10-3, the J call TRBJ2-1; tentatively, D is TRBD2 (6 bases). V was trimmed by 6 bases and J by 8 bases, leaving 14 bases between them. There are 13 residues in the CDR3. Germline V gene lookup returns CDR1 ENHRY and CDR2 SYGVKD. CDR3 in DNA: TGTGCCATCAGCCCGACTAGTAGTCATGAGCAGTTCTTC. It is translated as CAISPTSSHEQFF.